The 20 T cell receptor beta chains below were found in one sample sequenced in a study of blood T cell repertoires in COVID-19. The protocol was immunoSEQ multiplex PCR, while the TCRdb copy is restricted to in-frame clones and leaves out a portion. The repertoire consists of roughly 290,000 clones, with about 86% occurring once and the leading ten covering over 2%. Input material: peripheral blood. Receptors originate from a woman in her thirties who had recovered from COVID-19.

The chain joins TRBV30 to TRBJ1-4; 7 nucleotides agree with TRBD1. This CDR3 contains 14 residues. Trimming took 1 base from V and 7 from J; bases not matched to a gene: 6. CDR1 is GTSNPN, CDR2 SVGIG, per germline (reference sequence). Written as DNA, the CDR3 is TGTGCCTGGAGTGGGGCGACAGGGCTTGAAAAACTGTTTTTT. As protein: CAWSGATGLEKLFF.

The rearrangement links TRBV19 to TRBJ1-5, with D maybe TRBD1 (5 bases). V lost 3 bases to trimming and J lost 0 bases, with 27 bases between them. In germline, CDR1 is LNHDA, CDR2 SQIVND (reference sequence). The CDR3 covers 21 residues. Written as DNA, the CDR3 is TGTGCCAGTAGTATCAGGCCGATGTACAGAGGAAGGGACTATAGCAATCAGCCCCAGCATTTT. Translation: CASSIRPMYRGRDYSNQPQHF. Full variable domain (missing parts from reference TRBV19 and TRBJ1-5): DGGITQSPKYLFRKEGQNVTLSCEQNLNHDAMYWYRQDPGQGLRLIYYSQIVNDFQKGDIAEGYSVSREKKESFPLTVTSAQKNPTAFYLCASSIRPMYRGRDYSNQPQHFGDGTRLSIL.

The V call is TRBV4-2, the J call TRBJ2-7; 7 nucleotides agree with TRBD1. J gave up 0 bases and V 4 bases, and 3 bases lay outside the gene matches. This CDR3 contains 14 residues. Germline values: CDR1 LGHNA, CDR2 YNFKEQ. The CDR3 DNA follows: TGTGCCAGCAGCCCAGGGGGATTCTCCTACGAGCAGTACTTC. It codes for CASSPGGFSYEQYF.

The CDR3 region has the DNA TGCGCCAGCGGCGGGACGCTTGGGACAGGGGCTAGCACAGATACGCAGTATTTT. Translating gives CASGGTLGTGASTDTQYF. This sequence joins TRBV5-1 and TRBJ2-3; 10 positions agree with TRBD1. This CDR3 contains 18 residues. J lost 0 bases, V lost 7 bases, and 14 bases had no gene match. Germline V gene lookup returns CDR1 SGHRS and CDR2 YFSETQ. Combining the CDR3 with reference TRBV5-1 and TRBJ2-3 gives the whole variable domain KAGVTQTPRYLIKTRGQQVTLSCSPISGHRSVSWYQQTPGQGLQFLFEYFSETQRNKGNFPGRFSGRQFSNSRSEMNVSTLELGDSALYLCASGGTLGTGASTDTQYFGPGTRLTVL.

This clone was found a few times. The gene calls are TRBV13 and TRBJ1-5, with a weak D call TRBD1 (5 bases). The CDR3 consists of 15 residues. With 5 bases removed from V and 0 bases from J, the gap between germline ends came to 11 bases. Germline loops: CDR1 PRHDT, CDR2 FYEKMQ (reference sequence). In DNA, the CDR3 is TGTGCCAGCAGCGAGGGACTGAATAGCAATCAGCCCCAGCATTTT. This gives the protein CASSEGLNSNQPQHF.

The rearrangement joins TRBV24-1 to TRBJ2-2; TRBD1 matches 11 bases. This CDR3 is 15 amino acids long. The junction had 7 bases not matched to a gene; V was cut back by 5 bases and J by 9 bases. Germline CDR1 and CDR2: KGHDR and SFDVKD. The CDR3 DNA is TGTGCCACCAGTGTGGACAGGGGGCAAGCCCGGGAGCTGTTTTTT. This encodes CATSVDRGQARELFF.

The rearrangement joins TRBV2 to TRBJ1-4; TRBD1 aligns across 9 bases. Germline V gives CDR1 SNHLY, CDR2 FYNNEI. J was trimmed by 8 bases and V by 7 bases; bases with no gene match: 5. The CDR3 covers 13 residues. This chain's CDR3 is CASKQGAQEKLFF. CDR3 sequence (DNA): TGTGCCAGCAAACAGGGGGCGCAGGAAAAACTGTTTTTT.

This sequence joins TRBV4-1 and TRBJ2-7; D is perhaps TRBD2 (5 bases). CDR3 length: 16 amino acids. The V end was cut by 1 base, the J end by 1 base, with 14 bases between. The germline V gene encodes CDR1 MGHRA and CDR2 YSYEKL. CDR3 loop: CASSQVEGTPSYEQYF. The CDR3 nucleotides read TGCGCCAGCAGCCAAGTTGAGGGAACGCCATCCTACGAGCAGTACTTC.

This rearrangement joins TRBV19 to TRBJ1-5, with D maybe TRBD1 (6 bases). The CDR3 extends over 19 amino acids. CDR1 LNHDA and CDR2 SQIVND come from the germline V gene (reference sequence). V dropped 3 bases and J dropped 0 bases, with 21 bases sitting between them. The DNA for the CDR3 is TGTGCCAGTAGTATCCTACTTGGGACACCCCCGTATAGCAATCAGCCCCAGCATTTT. This codes for CASSILLGTPPYSNQPQHF.

This clone was observed once. The chain employs TRBV29-1 and TRBJ2-2, with 8 bases fitting TRBD1. The CDR3 covers 13 residues. Trimming removed 7 bases from V and 3 bases from J; junction bases left unmatched: 4. CDR1 is SQVTM and CDR2 is ANQGSEA in the germline V gene. CDR3 sequence (DNA): TGCAGCGGACAGGGGATCCACACCGGGGAGCTGTTTTTT. It specifies CSGQGIHTGELFF.

This clone was counted once. The chain carries TRBV18 and TRBJ1-2, with a weak D call TRBD1 (5 bases). Per germline, CDR1 KGHSH and CDR2 LQKENI. The CDR3 is 15 residues long. V shed 3 bases and J shed 4 bases, with 15 bases lying between them. CDR3 sequence reads: CASSPSRGGVYGYTF. In DNA, the CDR3 is TGTGCCAGCTCACCTTCGAGGGGCGGGGTCTATGGCTACACCTTC.

The chain carries TRBV3-1 (or the pseudogene TRBV3-2) and TRBJ2-7; 9 positions match TRBD1. The CDR3 extends over 15 amino acids. Germline assignment: CDR1 LGHDT and CDR2 YNNKEL (reference sequence). The ends lost 1 base at V and 5 bases at J; junction bases unmatched: 6. The CDR3 DNA reads as TGTGCCAGCAGCCAAGGGTGGACAGGGGTGGACGAGCAGTACTTC. Its protein is CASSQGWTGVDEQYF.

The chain employs TRBV3-1 (or the pseudogene TRBV3-2) and TRBJ2-2; D is unresolved. Trimming stripped 2 bases from V and 4 bases from J, with 8 bases between. This CDR3 comprises 14 residues. From germline, CDR1 is LGHDT and CDR2 YNNKEL (reference sequence). CDR3 nucleotide sequence: TGTGCCAGCAGCCAAACGCTACTCACCGGGGAGCTGTTTTTT. Its protein product is CASSQTLLTGELFF.

The rearrangement joins TRBV7-8 to TRBJ2-7; weak D call: TRBD2 (6 bases). This CDR3 comprises 12 residues. Trimming pared 6 bases from V and 7 bases from J, leaving 13 bases between. CDR1 and CDR2 (germline): SGHVS, FQNEAQ. CDR3 bases: TGTGCCAGCAGGGGTCGGGGGTCAGAGCAGTACTTC. Amino acids: CASRGRGSEQYF.

This clone was picked up one time. The chain carries TRBV3-1 (or the pseudogene TRBV3-2) and TRBJ2-6; a possible D gene is TRBD1 (6 bases). The length of the CDR3 is 18 residues. The V gene lost 1 base and the J gene lost 0 bases, with 13 bases spanning the gap. Germline V gene lookup returns CDR1 LGHDT and CDR2 YNNKEL (reference sequence). CDR3 region: CASSQVGQRSSGANVLTF. The CDR3 region has the DNA TGTGCCAGCAGCCAAGTAGGACAGCGGAGCTCTGGGGCCAACGTCCTGACTTTC.

V gene TRBV2 combines with J gene TRBJ2-3; 7 nucleotides agree with TRBD2. The CDR3 has 15 amino acids. V shed 2 bases and J 1 base; nucleotides not matched to a gene: 3. CDR1 SNHLY and CDR2 FYNNEI come from the germline V gene. The CDR3 region is CASSELRGGTDTQYF. In nucleotides, the CDR3 is TGTGCCAGCAGTGAACTCCGGGGGGGCACAGATACGCAGTATTTT.

This clone showed up just a few times. This sequence joins TRBV7-2 and TRBJ2-7, with no clear D. The CDR3 length is 15 residues. Germline CDR1 is SGHTA and CDR2 is FQGNSA. Between the trimmed V and J ends, which lost 1 base and 3 bases, there was a span of 13 bases. The CDR3 coding sequence is TGTGCCAGCAGCTTAGACGGAGTTGCGAGCTACGAGCAGTACTTC. It encodes CASSLDGVASYEQYF.

The chain is built from TRBV27 and TRBJ2-1, with 10 bases matching TRBD2. Germline CDR1 and CDR2: MNHEY and SMNVEV (reference sequence). With 6 bases clipped from V and 4 bases from J, the junction kept 6 bases outside the gene matches. This CDR3 has 15 amino acids. The CDR3 loop reads CASSLQAGGYNEQFF. DNA for the CDR3: TGTGCCAGCAGCTTACAAGCGGGAGGGTACAATGAGCAGTTCTTC.

This chain uses TRBV15 with TRBJ2-5; 12 nucleotides line up with TRBD2. The CDR3 has 16 amino acids. The V gene end was trimmed by 5 bases and the J gene end by 1 base; junction bases not matched to a gene: 5. Looked up from germline, CDR1 is LNHNV and CDR2 is YYDKDF (reference sequence). In DNA form, the CDR3 reads TGTGCCACCAGCGATAGGGGACTAGCGGGCCAAGAGACCCAGTACTTC. It encodes CATSDRGLAGQETQYF.

The chain is built from TRBV10-3 and TRBJ1-1, with D possibly TRBD1 on 6 matching bases. Germline V gene data show CDR1 as ENHRY and CDR2 as SYGVKD. Trimming shortened V by 3 bases and J by 5 bases, and 13 bases separated the two germline ends. CDR3 size: 14 residues. The CDR3: CAISDQGRGTEAFF. The CDR3 DNA reads TGTGCCATCAGTGACCAGGGGCGAGGAACTGAAGCTTTCTTT.